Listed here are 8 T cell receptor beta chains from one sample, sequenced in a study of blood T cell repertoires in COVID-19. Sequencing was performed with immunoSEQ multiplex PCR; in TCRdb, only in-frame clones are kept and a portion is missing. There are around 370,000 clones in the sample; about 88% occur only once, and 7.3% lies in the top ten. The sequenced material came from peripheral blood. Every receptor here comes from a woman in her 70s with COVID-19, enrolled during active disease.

The CDR3 region is CASSYAGESGLGYTF. Here the CDR3 DNA reads TGTGCCAGCAGTTACGCAGGGGAATCTGGGCTTGGCTACACCTTC. J is TRBJ1-2 and V is TRBV6-5, with D possibly being TRBD1 (6 bases). The CDR3 totals 15 residues. Germline V gene data show CDR1 as MNHEY and CDR2 as SVGAGI. V lost 2 bases and J 7 bases, leaving 17 bases between the germline ends.

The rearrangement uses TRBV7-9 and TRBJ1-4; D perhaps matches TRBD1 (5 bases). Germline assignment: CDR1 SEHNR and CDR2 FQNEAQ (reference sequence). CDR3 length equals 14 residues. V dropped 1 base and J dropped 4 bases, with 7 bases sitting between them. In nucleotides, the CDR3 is TGTGCCAGCAGCTTAGGCAGGGATAATGAAAAACTGTTTTTT. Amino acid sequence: CASSLGRDNEKLFF.

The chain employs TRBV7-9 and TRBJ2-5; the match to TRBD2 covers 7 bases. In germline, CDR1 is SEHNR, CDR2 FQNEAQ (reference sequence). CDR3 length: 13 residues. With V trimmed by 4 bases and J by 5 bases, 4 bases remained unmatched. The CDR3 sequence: CASSSTSRETQYF. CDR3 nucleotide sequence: TGTGCCAGCAGCTCGACTAGCCGGGAGACCCAGTACTTC.

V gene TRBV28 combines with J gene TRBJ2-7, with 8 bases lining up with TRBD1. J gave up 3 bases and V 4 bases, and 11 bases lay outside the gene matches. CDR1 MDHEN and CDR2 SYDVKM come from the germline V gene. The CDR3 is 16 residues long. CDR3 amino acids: CASSSSGQAPFYEQYF. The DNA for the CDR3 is TGTGCCAGCAGTTCATCGGGACAGGCACCTTTCTACGAGCAGTACTTC. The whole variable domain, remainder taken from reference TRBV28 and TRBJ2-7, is DVKVTQSSRYLVKRTGEKVFLECVQDMDHENMFWYRQDPGLGLRLIYFSYDVKMKEKGDIPEGYSVSREKKERFSLILESASTNQTSMYLCASSSSGQAPFYEQYFGPGTRLTVT.

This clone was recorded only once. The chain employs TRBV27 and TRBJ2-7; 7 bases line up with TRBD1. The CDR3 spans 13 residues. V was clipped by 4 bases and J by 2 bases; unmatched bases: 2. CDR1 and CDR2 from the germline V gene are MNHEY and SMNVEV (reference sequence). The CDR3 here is CASSWDSTYEQYF. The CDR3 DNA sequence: TGTGCCAGCAGTTGGGACAGTACCTACGAGCAGTACTTC.

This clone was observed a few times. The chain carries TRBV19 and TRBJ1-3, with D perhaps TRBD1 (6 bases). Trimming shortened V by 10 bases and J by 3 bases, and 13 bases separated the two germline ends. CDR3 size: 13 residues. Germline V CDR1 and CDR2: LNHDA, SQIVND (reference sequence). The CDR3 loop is CATSTGFGNTIYF. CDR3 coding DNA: TGTGCCACCTCGACAGGATTTGGAAACACCATATATTTT.

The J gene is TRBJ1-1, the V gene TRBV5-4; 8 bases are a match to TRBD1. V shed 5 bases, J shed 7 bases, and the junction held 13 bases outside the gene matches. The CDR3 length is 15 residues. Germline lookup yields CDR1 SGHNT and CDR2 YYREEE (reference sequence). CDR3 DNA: TGTGCCAGCAGTCTAACCACAGGACAGGGTAATGAAGCTTTCTTT. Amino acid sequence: CASSLTTGQGNEAFF. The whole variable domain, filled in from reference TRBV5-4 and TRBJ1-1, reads ETGVTQSPTHLIKTRGQQVTLRCSSQSGHNTVSWYQQALGQGPQFIFQYYREEENGRGNFPPRFSGLQFPNYSSELNVNALELDDSALYLCASSLTTGQGNEAFFGQGTRLTVV.

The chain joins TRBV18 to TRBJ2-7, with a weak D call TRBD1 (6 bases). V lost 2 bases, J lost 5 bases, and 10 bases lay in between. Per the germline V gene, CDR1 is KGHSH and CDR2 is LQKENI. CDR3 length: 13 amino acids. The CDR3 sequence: CASSPRQEHEQYF. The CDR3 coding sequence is TGTGCCAGCTCACCAAGACAGGAACACGAGCAGTACTTC.